This TCR beta chain was recorded in a study of cytomegalovirus exposure and HLA in healthy donors. Overall study context: In a later analysis, the roughly 120 validation repertoires were reported to have used the same platform as the 600 to 700 first-cohort repertoires. Study conclusions and caveats: First-cohort TCR clusters tended to co-occur in the 130 or so validation repertoires, a later analysis found. Most TCR sequences were uncommon, yet certain public TCRs appeared in many donors.

In regard to this clone: The target antigen is unknown.

Generated by immunoSEQ multiplex PCR, the TCRdb table keeps only in-frame clones and is missing some. The sample consists of 100,000 to 150,000 clones, roughly 95% of them appearing once. The sequenced sample was PBMCs. The clonotype originates from a man aged 18 to 30 in good health and CMV-seronegative.

This CDR3 is CASSPGGLASYEQYF. The CDR3 DNA follows: TGTGCCAGCAGCCCCGGGGGACTAGCATCCTACGAGCAGTACTTC. The chain links TRBV11-3 to TRBJ2-7; 9 bases map to TRBD2. Trimming removed 5 bases from V and 1 base from J; junction bases left unmatched: 6. Per germline, CDR1 SGHNT and CDR2 YENEEA. The CDR3 consists of 15 residues. The variable domain in full, with the rest retrieved from reference TRBV11-3 and TRBJ2-7, is EAGVVQSPRYKIIEKKQPVAFWCNPISGHNTLYWYLQNLGQGPELLIRYENEEAVDDSQLPKDRFSAERLKGVDSTLKIQPAELGDSAVYLCASSPGGLASYEQYFGPGTRLTVT.